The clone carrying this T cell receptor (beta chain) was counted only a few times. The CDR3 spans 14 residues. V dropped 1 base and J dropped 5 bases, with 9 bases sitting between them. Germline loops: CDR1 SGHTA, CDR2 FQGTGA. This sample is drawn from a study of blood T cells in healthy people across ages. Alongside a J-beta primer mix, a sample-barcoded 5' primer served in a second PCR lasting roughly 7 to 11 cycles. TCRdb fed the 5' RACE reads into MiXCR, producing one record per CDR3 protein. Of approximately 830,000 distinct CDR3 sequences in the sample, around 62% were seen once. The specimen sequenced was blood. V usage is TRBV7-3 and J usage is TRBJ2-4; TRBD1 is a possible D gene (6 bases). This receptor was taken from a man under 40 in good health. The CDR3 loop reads CASSLRAGENIQYF. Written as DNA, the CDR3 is TGTGCCAGCAGCTTAAGGGCAGGGGAAAACATTCAGTACTTC.